The following is a T cell receptor beta chain sequence with its context. The data derive from a study of OX40 agonist ivuxolimab in advanced cancers. Only in-frame clones appear in the TCRdb table, and some are missing; sequencing was by immunoSEQ multiplex PCR. The repertoire holds around 44,000 clones, with around 86% as singletons. CDR3 length: 17 residues. V lost 0 bases to trimming and J lost 1 base, with 14 bases between them. Germline V gene data show CDR1 as LGHNA and CDR2 as YSLEER. Material: CD4+ or CD8+ T cells sorted from blood, obtained in a trial of the OX40 agonist ivuxolimab. The sequence derives from an adult with an advanced solid tumor such as melanoma, head and neck, liver or kidney cancer. The V gene is TRBV4-3, the J gene TRBJ2-3; D may be TRBD1 (7 bases). CDR3 residues: CASSQDRRGPGTDTQYF. The DNA of the CDR3 is TGCGCCAGCAGCCAAGATCGGAGGGGGCCCGGCACAGATACGCAGTATTTT.